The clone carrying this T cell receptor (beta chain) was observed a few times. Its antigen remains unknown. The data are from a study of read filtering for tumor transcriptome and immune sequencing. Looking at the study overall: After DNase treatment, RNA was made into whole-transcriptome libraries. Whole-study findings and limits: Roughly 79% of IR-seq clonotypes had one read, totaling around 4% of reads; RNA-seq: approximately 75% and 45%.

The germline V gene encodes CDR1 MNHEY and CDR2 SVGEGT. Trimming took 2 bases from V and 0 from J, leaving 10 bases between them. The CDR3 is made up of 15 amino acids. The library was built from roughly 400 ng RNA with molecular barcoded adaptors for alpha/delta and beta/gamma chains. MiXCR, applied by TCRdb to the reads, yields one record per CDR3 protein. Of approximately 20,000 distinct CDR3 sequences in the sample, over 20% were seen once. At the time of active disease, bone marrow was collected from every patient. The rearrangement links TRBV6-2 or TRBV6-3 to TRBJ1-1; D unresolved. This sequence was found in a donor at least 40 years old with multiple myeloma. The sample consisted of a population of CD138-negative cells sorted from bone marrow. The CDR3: CASSYASGLNTEAFF. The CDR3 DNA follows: TGTGCCAGCAGTTACGCCTCGGGATTGAACACTGAAGCTTTCTTT.